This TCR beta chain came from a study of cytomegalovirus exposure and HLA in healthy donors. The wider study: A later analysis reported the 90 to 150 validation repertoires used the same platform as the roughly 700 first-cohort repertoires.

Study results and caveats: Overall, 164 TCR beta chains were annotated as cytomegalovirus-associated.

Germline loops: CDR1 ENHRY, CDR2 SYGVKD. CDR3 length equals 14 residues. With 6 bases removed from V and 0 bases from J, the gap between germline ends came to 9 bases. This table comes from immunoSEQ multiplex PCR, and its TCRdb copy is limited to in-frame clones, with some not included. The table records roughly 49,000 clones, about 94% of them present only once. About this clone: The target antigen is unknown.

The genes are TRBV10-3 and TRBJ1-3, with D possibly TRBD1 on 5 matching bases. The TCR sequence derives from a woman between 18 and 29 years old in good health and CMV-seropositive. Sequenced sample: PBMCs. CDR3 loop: CAIRDTYSGNTIYF. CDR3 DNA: TGTGCCATCAGGGACACATACTCTGGAAACACCATATATTTT.